This is a list of T cell receptor beta chains from one sample in a study of T cells in Graves' hyperthyroidism and ophthalmopathy. MiXCR, run by TCRdb on the multiplex PCR reads, gives a single entry per CDR3 protein. The sample holds about 350,000 distinct CDR3 sequences, approximately 16% seen once. The sequenced material came from blood. Receptor source: a woman aged 60 to 75 with Graves' ophthalmopathy. Both conserved end residues are part of each CDR3. Each record gives: J gene, V gene, clone size, D gene, CDR3 DNA, CDR3 protein. A D gene is named only where the DNA matches it firmly. Only part of the rows carry a size: once, few, many, or a class if the clone is expanded.

>TRBJ2-3|TRBV7-2|many|TRBD2
TGTGCCAGCAGCTCAGGATGGGGGGGACGGACGGTGGATACGCAGTATTTT
CASSSGWGGRTVDTQYF
>TRBJ1-1|TRBV9|few|TRBD1
TGTGCCAGCAGCGCCATCCGGGACAGGGGGCGGGAGAACACTGAAGCTTTCTTT
CASSAIRDRGRENTEAFF
>TRBJ2-3|TRBV5-6|few|TRBD2
TGTGCCAGCAGCGTTCCTAGCGGGATATTCGGTACGCAGTATTTT
CASSVPSGIFGTQYF
>TRBJ2-1|TRBV7-9|NA|NA
TGTGCCAGCAGCTGGGGGGGAGGGGGTGAGCAGTTCTTC
CASSWGGGGEQFF
>TRBJ1-1|TRBV18|many|NA
TGTGCCAGCTCCCTCGCCCGTGGGGACACTGAAGCTTTCTTT
CASSLARGDTEAFF
>TRBJ2-3|TRBV19|once|NA
TGTGCCAGTAGTATAGCGGTTCTTAGCACAGATACGCAGTATTTT
CASSIAVLSTDTQYF
>TRBJ2-1|TRBV20-1|NA|NA
TGCAGTGCTAGAGTGCCAGTTGGGTACAATGAGCAGTTCTTC
CSARVPVGYNEQFF
>TRBJ2-1|TRBV5-1|many|NA
TGCGCCAGCAGCTCGACCTCTAGCTTATTGAATGAGCAGTTCTTC
CASSSTSSLLNEQFF
>TRBJ2-7|TRBV12-3/TRBV12-4|many|NA
TGTGCCAGCAGCCGACCCAGGGAGCGCTACGAGCAGTACTTC
CASSRPRERYEQYF
>TRBJ2-2|TRBV28|many|TRBD2
TGTGCCAGCAGTTTAGCGGGAGGGTACACCGGGGAGCTGTTTTTT
CASSLAGGYTGELFF
>TRBJ2-2|TRBV20-1|NA|TRBD1
TGCAGTGCTAGAGGGACAGGGAACACCGGGGAGCTGTTTTTT
CSARGTGNTGELFF
>TRBJ2-5|TRBV3-1|many|TRBD2
TGTGCCAGCAGCCCTCGGACTAGAGGGGAGACCCAGTACTTC
CASSPRTRGETQYF
>TRBJ1-2|TRBV20-1|NA|NA
TGCAGTGCTATCATAGGGGCAGCTTCTATCTATGGCTACACCTTC
CSAIIGAASIYGYTF
>TRBJ2-1|TRBV11-2|many|TRBD2
TGTGCCAGCAGCTTAGTTGGTAGCGGGACCTACAATGAGCAGTTCTTC
CASSLVGSGTYNEQFF
>TRBJ1-1|TRBV12-3/TRBV12-4|many|NA
TGTGCCAGCAGCCCAGACCCACTGGGAAGCACTGAAGCTTTCTTT
CASSPDPLGSTEAFF
>TRBJ2-5|TRBV28|NA|TRBD1
TGTGCCAGCAGCAACGGACAGGGGGCCACCCTCGGGGAGACCCAGTACTTC
CASSNGQGATLGETQYF
>TRBJ2-2|TRBV9|NA|TRBD2
TGTGCCAGCAGCGTTGTACTAGCGGGATTCTCCGGGGAGCTGTTTTTT
CASSVVLAGFSGELFF
>TRBJ1-5|TRBV2|many|NA
TGTGCCAGCAGTCCCCAGGGTACAGGACAGCCCCAGCATTTT
CASSPQGTGQPQHF
>TRBJ2-7|TRBV28|many|NA
TGTGCCAGCACCCAGGGACACCGCTACGAGCAGTACTTC
CASTQGHRYEQYF
>TRBJ2-7|TRBV24-1|few|NA
TGTGCCACCAGTGATCCCGACAGCGACGAGCAGTACTTC
CATSDPDSDEQYF
>TRBJ1-1|TRBV7-8|many|NA
TGTGCCAGCAGCTTAACACCGGGACGAGGGAGGACTGAAGCTTTCTTT
CASSLTPGRGRTEAFF
>TRBJ2-7|TRBV28|many|TRBD2
TGTGCCAGCAGTTTGATAGCGGGAGGAGGCGAGCAGTACTTC
CASSLIAGGGEQYF
>TRBJ2-7|TRBV7-9|NA|NA
TGTGCCAGCAGCTTCCCAAACTACGAGCAGTACTTC
CASSFPNYEQYF
>TRBJ1-1|TRBV5-1|many|NA
TGCGCCAGCACTCTAGCCGTTAACACTGAAGCTTTCTTT
CASTLAVNTEAFF
>TRBJ1-1|TRBV6-2/TRBV6-3|NA|TRBD1
TGTGCCAGCAGTCCACAGACAGGGCGGGGGGCTGAAGCTTTCTTT
CASSPQTGRGAEAFF
>TRBJ2-5|TRBV20-1|many|NA
TGCAGTGCTAGTTTTCGAGGAGGGGGCGCGGGACAAGAGACCCAGTACTTC
CSASFRGGGAGQETQYF
>TRBJ2-5|TRBV11-2|many|NA
TGTGCCAGCAGCTTAGTCCGACAGTACCAAGAGACCCAGTACTTC
CASSLVRQYQETQYF
>TRBJ2-3|TRBV5-1|many|NA
TGCGCCAGCAGCCCCCACATGAACCCCACAGATACGCAGTATTTT
CASSPHMNPTDTQYF
>TRBJ2-7|TRBV5-5|NA|NA
TGTGCCAGCAGCTTGGGTCAGGGGACCCGAAACGAGCAGTACTTC
CASSLGQGTRNEQYF
>TRBJ2-2|TRBV7-2|few|NA
TGTGCCAGCAGCGAAGAGACTAGGACCGGGGAGCTGTTTTTT
CASSEETRTGELFF
>TRBJ1-5|TRBV20-1|NA|NA
TGCAGTGCTAGTTTTAGTCCAGCGGGTCAGCCCCAGCATTTT
CSASFSPAGQPQHF
>TRBJ2-7|TRBV6-5|NA|TRBD2
TGTGCCAGCAGTTACTCGGCAGGGGGCGCCGAGACTAGCGGGAGGGGAAGCTCCTACGAGCAGTACTTC
CASSYSAGGAETSGRGSSYEQYF
>TRBJ2-7|TRBV5-1|NA|TRBD1
TGCGCCAGCAGCTTGGGACAGGGTCTTCCCTACGAGCAGTACTTC
CASSLGQGLPYEQYF
>TRBJ1-1|TRBV7-9|many|NA
TGTGCCAGCAGCGCACCCAACACTGAAGCTTTCTTT
CASSAPNTEAFF
>TRBJ2-3|TRBV28|many|NA
TGTGCCAGCACCCAACCCCGGGCCAGCACAGATACGCAGTATTTT
CASTQPRASTDTQYF